These 16 T cell receptor beta chains came from one sample sequenced in a study of blood T cell repertoires in COVID-19. Sequenced by immunoSEQ multiplex PCR; TCRdb stores in-frame clones only, minus some. The sample includes some 150,000 clones, 75% to 90% seen only once; the top ten take approximately 4.4%. Sample: PBMCs or T cells enriched from blood (not recorded which). These receptors were collected from a woman between 45 and 65 years old who had recovered from COVID-19.

The genes are TRBV6-4 and TRBJ1-1, with D hard to call. Trimming removed 6 bases at V and 4 bases at J, with 15 bases between. This CDR3 comprises 14 residues. Germline V gives CDR1 MRHNA, CDR2 SNTAGT. The CDR3 reads CASSPGSWGTEAFF. CDR3 DNA sequence: TGTGCCAGCAGCCCCGGGAGCTGGGGCACTGAAGCTTTCTTT.

This clone was counted once. The gene calls are TRBV19 and TRBJ1-5; maybe TRBD1 (5 bases). This CDR3 contains 14 residues. V lost 5 bases to trimming and J lost 3 bases, with 11 bases between them. In germline, CDR1 is LNHDA, CDR2 SQIVND (reference sequence). CDR3 amino acids: CASSPGTPNQPQHF. The CDR3 DNA reads as TGTGCCAGTAGTCCAGGGACTCCCAATCAGCCCCAGCATTTT. Looking up the rest from reference TRBV19 and TRBJ1-5 gives the full variable domain: DGGITQSPKYLFRKEGQNVTLSCEQNLNHDAMYWYRQDPGQGLRLIYYSQIVNDFQKGDIAEGYSVSREKKESFPLTVTSAQKNPTAFYLCASSPGTPNQPQHFGDGTRLSIL.

By proportion, this clone is medium-sized (0.01 to 0.1%). The V call is TRBV6-4, the J call TRBJ2-1, with 11 positions matching TRBD1. J lost 6 bases, V lost 2 bases, and 0 bases had no gene match. The CDR3 sequence is 14 residues long. CDR1 is MRHNA and CDR2 is SNTAGT in the germline V gene. The CDR3 DNA follows: TGTGCCAGCAGTGACGGGACAGGGGGCAATGAGCAGTTCTTC. Translation gives CASSDGTGGNEQFF.

This clone occurred once. This chain connects TRBV4-1 to TRBJ2-2, with 11 bases identical to TRBD2. V shed 4 bases, J shed 6 bases, and the junction held 7 bases outside the gene matches. Germline V lookup: CDR1 MGHRA, CDR2 YSYEKL. This CDR3 is 16 amino acids long. As DNA, the CDR3 is TGCGCCAGCAGCCGGGGACTAGCGGCGGAGCCCGGGGAGCTGTTTTTT. Translation gives CASSRGLAAEPGELFF.

The chain links TRBV7-9 to TRBJ1-2; TRBD1 matches at 10 bases. This CDR3 is 12 amino acids long. Unmatched junction bases numbered 1, after V lost 5 bases and J lost 7 bases. Germline CDR1 reads SEHNR; CDR2 reads FQNEAQ (reference sequence). CDR3 sequence reads: CASSGQGGGYTF. In DNA, the CDR3 is TGTGCCAGCAGCGGACAGGGGGGTGGCTACACCTTC.

This chain uses TRBV9 with TRBJ1-4; 7 nucleotides match TRBD1. The V gene end was trimmed by 6 bases and the J gene end by 8 bases; junction bases not matched to a gene: 7. Germline V gene sequence: CDR1 SGDLS, CDR2 YYNGEE. CDR3 length: 13 residues. Written as DNA, the CDR3 is TGTGCCAGCAACTACGGGACAGACGAAAAACTGTTTTTT. It codes for CASNYGTDEKLFF.

This clone was recorded at least ten times. This chain joins TRBV7-9 and TRBJ2-5; D unclear. The V and J ends lost 3 bases and 5 bases respectively, with 13 bases between them. CDR1 is SEHNR, CDR2 FQNEAQ, per germline (reference sequence). CDR3 length equals 14 residues. The DNA for the CDR3 is TGTGCCAGCAGCTTTTCTCAGGCGTGGGAGACCCAGTACTTC. Amino acid sequence: CASSFSQAWETQYF.

V and J are TRBV10-3 and TRBJ1-2, with TRBD1 as a possible D gene (5 bases). The V gene lost 3 bases and the J gene lost 6 bases, with 14 bases spanning the gap. The CDR3 runs 14 residues. In germline, CDR1 is ENHRY, CDR2 SYGVKD. Here the CDR3 DNA reads TGTGCCATCAGTGATAATGGCAGGGCGGATGGCTACACCTTC. As protein: CAISDNGRADGYTF.

This chain links TRBV20-1 with TRBJ1-1; maybe TRBD1 (5 bases). V dropped 6 bases and J dropped 11 bases, with 16 bases sitting between them. The CDR3 covers 11 residues. CDR1 and CDR2 (germline): DFQATT, SNEGSKA (reference sequence). The CDR3 region has the DNA TGCAGTGCGCCGGCGTTAGGGGTGGCTTTCTTT. This translates into CSAPALGVAFF.

The chain is built from TRBV28 and TRBJ1-1; D possibly corresponds to TRBD1 (5 bases). Germline CDR1 is MDHEN and CDR2 is SYDVKM. The CDR3 runs to 16 residues. Trimming pared 8 bases from V and 4 bases from J, leaving 23 bases between. CDR3 nucleotide sequence: TGTGCCAGCGGACTACCCCCCGGGGTTGGGGGCACTGAAGCTTTCTTT. This sequence encodes CASGLPPGVGGTEAFF.

The chain recombines TRBV19 with TRBJ1-5, with 7 bases aligning to TRBD1. The CDR3 runs to 16 residues. Unmatched junction bases numbered 13, after V lost 6 bases and J lost 5 bases. Germline V gene lookup returns CDR1 LNHDA and CDR2 SQIVND (reference sequence). CDR3 nucleotide sequence: TGTGCCAGTAGAGGCTGGGGACAGAGGCGGGATCAGCCCCAGCATTTT. It yields the protein CASRGWGQRRDQPQHF.

The chain links TRBV5-6 to TRBJ1-2; D remains ambiguous. Germline V lookup: CDR1 SGHDT, CDR2 YYEEEE. The CDR3 runs to 12 residues. The ends were cut back, 5 bases at V and 12 bases at J, with 17 bases in the middle. The CDR3 here is CASSQLGIGNTF. DNA of the CDR3: TGTGCCAGCAGTCAACTTGGGATCGGGAACACCTTC. The full variable domain, completed using reference TRBV5-6 and TRBJ1-2, is DAGVTQSPTHLIKTRGQQVTLRCSPKSGHDTVSWYQQALGQGPQFIFQYYEEEERQRGNFPDRFSGHQFPNYSSELNVNALLLGDSALYLCASSQLGIGNTFGSGTRLTVV.

The V and J genes are TRBV6-5 and TRBJ1-5; D is perhaps TRBD1 (5 bases). Germline CDR1 and CDR2: MNHEY and SVGAGI. The CDR3 is 15 amino acids. The V end was cut by 6 bases, the J end by 1 base, with 13 bases between. CDR3 coding DNA: TGTGCCAGCAGCCGTCAGGGCCAGAGCAATCAGCCCCAGCATTTT. This codes for CASSRQGQSNQPQHF.

The rearrangement links TRBV9 to TRBJ1-1; D not certain. Trimming shortened V by 1 base and J by 3 bases, and 19 bases separated the two germline ends. The CDR3 is 17 amino acids. Germline lookup yields CDR1 SGDLS and CDR2 YYNGEE. CDR3 protein: CASSVMGRGGSDTEAFF. The CDR3 region has the DNA TGTGCCAGCAGCGTAATGGGGAGAGGTGGGTCGGACACTGAAGCTTTCTTT. Supplemented by reference TRBV9 and TRBJ1-1, the full variable domain reads DSGVTQTPKHLITATGQRVTLRCSPRSGDLSVYWYQQSLDQGLQFLIQYYNGEERAKGNILERFSAQQFPDLHSELNLSSLELGDSALYFCASSVMGRGGSDTEAFFGQGTRLTVV.

The CDR3 DNA reads as TGTGCCAGCAGCCCCCCGTTAGGGGCAGCTTTCTTT. It is translated as CASSPPLGAAFF. The V and J genes are TRBV28 and TRBJ1-1; D may be TRBD1 (5 bases). Germline lookup yields CDR1 MDHEN and CDR2 SYDVKM. The CDR3 covers 12 residues. V lost 6 bases and J 10 bases, leaving 15 bases between the germline ends.

The genes are TRBV4-1 and TRBJ2-3, with no clear D. This CDR3 has 14 residues. V was clipped by 4 bases and J by 2 bases, with 10 bases between them. The germline V gene has CDR1 MGHRA and CDR2 YSYEKL. The CDR3 sequence is CASSLGGITDTQYF. Here the CDR3 DNA reads TGCGCCAGCAGCCTCGGTGGTATCACAGATACGCAGTATTTT.